These 23 T cell receptor beta chains were sequenced from one sample in a study of T cells expressing NK-cell markers. TCRdb reprocessed the 5' RACE reads and keeps a single row for each CDR3 protein, giving no DNA. Its listing shows 400,000 to 450,000 distinct CDR3 sequences. The specimen sequenced was blood T cells: a sorted CD56 or NKG2C T cell subset, CD4+ or CD8+ T cells, or bulk PBMC T cells (not recorded which). The receptors were sampled from a woman between 18 and 69 years old in good health.

The chain is built from TRBV19 and TRBJ2-2. The CDR3 loop spans 16 amino acids. Germline assignment: CDR1 LNHDA and CDR2 SQIVND (reference sequence). The chain's CDR3 is CASSTDASPNTGELFF.

The chain combines TRBV10-3 with TRBJ2-4. CDR3 length: 16 residues. CDR1 is ENHRY and CDR2 is SYGVKD in the germline V gene. The CDR3 sequence: CAISETSQGTKNIQYF.

The chain is built from TRBV12-3 or TRBV12-4 and TRBJ2-2; TCRdb names TRBD2, which stays unverified in the absence of DNA. The CDR3 has 15 amino acids. The CDR3 sequence: CASTGGRSNTGELFF.

The genes are TRBV12-3 or TRBV12-4 and TRBJ1-6. CDR3 length equals 14 residues. This chain's CDR3 is CASTRQVGYSPLHF.

V usage is TRBV7-2 and J usage is TRBJ1-4; TCRdb designates TRBD1, a call that cannot be tested without DNA. Germline values: CDR1 SGHTA, CDR2 FQGNSA. The CDR3 runs 14 residues. CDR3 loop: CASSLDRGREKLFF.

J is TRBJ2-5 and V is TRBV7-7; with no DNA, the TCRdb D assignment of TRBD1 cannot be verified. The CDR3 totals 13 residues. Per the germline V gene, CDR1 is SSHAT and CDR2 is FNYEAQ (reference sequence). CDR3 sequence: CASSPIGGETQYF.

This chain links TRBV7-2 with TRBJ1-5; TCRdb calls TRBD1, which cannot be checked without DNA. Per the germline V gene, CDR1 is SGHTA and CDR2 is FQGNSA. The CDR3 has 16 residues. CDR3 sequence: CASSLAGTASNQPQHF.

V is TRBV19 and J is TRBJ2-3; TCRdb's D gene call, TRBD1, goes unchecked for lack of DNA. CDR3 length equals 16 residues. In germline, CDR1 is LNHDA, CDR2 SQIVND (reference sequence). The CDR3 here is CASSSWDRAGADTQYF.

The gene calls are TRBV11-2 and TRBJ2-7; without DNA, the TCRdb call of TRBD1 cannot be checked. Looked up from germline, CDR1 is SGHAT and CDR2 is FQNNGV. The CDR3 is made up of 15 amino acids. This CDR3 reads CASSLDLWGRGEQYF.

This rearrangement joins TRBV4-2 to TRBJ2-7; the TCRdb D gene call, TRBD1, has no DNA to confirm it. Germline V lookup: CDR1 LGHNA, CDR2 YNFKEQ. This CDR3 spans 16 amino acids. The CDR3 sequence: CASSPLSGGGPYEQYF.

V gene TRBV6-5 combines with J gene TRBJ2-2; the D call from TCRdb, TRBD2, cannot be confirmed without DNA. CDR3 size: 19 residues. The germline V gene encodes CDR1 MNHEY and CDR2 SVGAGI. The CDR3 spells CASSYRTSGSLVNTGELFF.

This chain uses TRBV20-1 with TRBJ2-5; TCRdb's assignment of TRBD2 cannot be checked, as there is no DNA. Germline V CDR1 and CDR2: DFQATT, SNEGSKA (reference sequence). CDR3 length: 14 residues. The CDR3 region is CSAVKRGREETQYF.

V is TRBV14 and J is TRBJ2-1; TCRdb gives TRBD2 as the D gene, but with no DNA this cannot be confirmed. CDR1 SGHDN and CDR2 FVKESK come from the germline V gene. The length of the CDR3 is 18 residues. CDR3 residues: CASSPRGIAGVPYNEQFF.

The chain couples TRBV6-5 to TRBJ2-1; the TCRdb call, TRBD2, lacks DNA for checking. The length of the CDR3 is 17 residues. Germline CDR1 and CDR2: MNHEY and SVGAGI. The CDR3 sequence: CASSYPTSGGAYNEQFF.

The chain uses TRBV9 and TRBJ1-5. CDR3 size: 13 residues. CDR1 is SGDLS, CDR2 YYNGEE, per germline. CDR3 region: CASSVDLRGSQHF.

This chain joins TRBV20-1 and TRBJ2-1; TCRdb picks TRBD2, but there is no DNA to check that call. The germline gives CDR1 DFQATT, CDR2 SNEGSKA (reference sequence). The CDR3 runs to 16 residues. CDR3 in amino acids: CSVNRWTSGKVDEQFF.

The chain couples TRBV7-2 to TRBJ2-5; the D call of TRBD1 rests on TCRdb alone, since no DNA is present to check it. Germline values: CDR1 SGHTA, CDR2 FQGNSA. This CDR3 has 12 amino acids. The chain's CDR3 is CASSTRAETQYF.

The CDR3 spells CASSYRQGISNTEAFF. The chain combines TRBV6-5 with TRBJ1-1; the D call of TRBD1 rests on TCRdb alone, since no DNA is present to check it. The germline V gene encodes CDR1 MNHEY and CDR2 SVGAGI. This CDR3 has 16 residues.

The chain joins TRBV7-3 to TRBJ2-1; TCRdb calls TRBD2, which cannot be checked without DNA. CDR3 length: 16 residues. Germline V gene sequence: CDR1 SGHTA, CDR2 FQGTGA. The CDR3: CASSLSSGRDNNEQFF.

The chain has TRBV6-5 and TRBJ2-7; TCRdb's D call of TRBD2 is untestable without DNA. The CDR3 has 14 residues. Looked up from germline, CDR1 is MNHEY and CDR2 is SVGAGI. CDR3 amino acids: CASSWRDPTYEQYF.

This chain joins TRBV7-2 and TRBJ2-5; TCRdb designates TRBD2, a call that cannot be tested without DNA. The CDR3 runs 13 residues. Germline assignment: CDR1 SGHTA and CDR2 FQGNSA. CDR3 loop: CASSFTRGETQYF.

This chain uses TRBV27 with TRBJ2-2. This CDR3 comprises 16 residues. Germline V CDR1 and CDR2: MNHEY, SMNVEV (reference sequence). CDR3 in amino acids: CASSYLTTFNAGELFF.

The CDR3 protein is CASSSHGGWSNTEAFF. The V gene is TRBV5-1, the J gene TRBJ1-1; the D gene TCRdb calls, TRBD1, cannot be checked with no DNA. This CDR3 has 16 residues. Looked up from germline, CDR1 is SGHRS and CDR2 is YFSETQ.